This T cell receptor beta chain was profiled in a study of cytomegalovirus exposure and HLA in healthy donors. General study findings and limits: V- and J-gene trimming in TCR beta was tied to a missense DCLRE1C variant by an analysis performed later.

Vbeta (60) and Jbeta (13) primers were used in the PCR. TCRdb keeps only in-frame clones here, not all; method: immunoSEQ multiplex PCR. The sample has about 210,000 clones; about 80% are singletons. This clone was observed once. Its antigen is not identified. Trimming stripped 4 bases from V and 5 bases from J, with 14 bases between. This CDR3 is built from 14 residues. Germline V CDR1 and CDR2: KGHSH, LQKENI. This receptor was identified in a middle-aged man in good health and CMV-seropositive. The material sequenced was PBMCs. The chain uses TRBV18 and TRBJ2-5; no firm D call. In DNA, the CDR3 is TGTGCCAGCTCACAATCTGCTAGTGTGGAGACCCAGTACTTC. This codes for CASSQSASVETQYF.